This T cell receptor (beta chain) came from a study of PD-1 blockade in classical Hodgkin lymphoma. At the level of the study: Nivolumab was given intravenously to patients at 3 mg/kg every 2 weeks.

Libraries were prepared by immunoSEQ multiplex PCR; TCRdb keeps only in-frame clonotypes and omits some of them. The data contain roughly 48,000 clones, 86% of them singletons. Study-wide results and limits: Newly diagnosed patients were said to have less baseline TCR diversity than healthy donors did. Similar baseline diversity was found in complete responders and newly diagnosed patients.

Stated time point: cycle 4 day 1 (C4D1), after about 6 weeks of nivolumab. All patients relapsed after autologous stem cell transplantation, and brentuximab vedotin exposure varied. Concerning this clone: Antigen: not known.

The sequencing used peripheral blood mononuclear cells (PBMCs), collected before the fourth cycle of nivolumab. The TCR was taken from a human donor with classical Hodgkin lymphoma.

The CDR3 loop reads CASSLGRGWYGYTF. CDR3 nucleotides: TGTGCCAGCAGCTTGGGCAGGGGCTGGTACGGCTACACCTTC. The chain recombines TRBV5-4 with TRBJ1-2; the D gene is possibly TRBD1 (6 bases). The CDR3 runs 14 residues. The germline CDR1 and CDR2 sequences are SGHNT and YYREEE (reference sequence). Trimming pared 0 bases from V and 8 bases from J, leaving 14 bases between.